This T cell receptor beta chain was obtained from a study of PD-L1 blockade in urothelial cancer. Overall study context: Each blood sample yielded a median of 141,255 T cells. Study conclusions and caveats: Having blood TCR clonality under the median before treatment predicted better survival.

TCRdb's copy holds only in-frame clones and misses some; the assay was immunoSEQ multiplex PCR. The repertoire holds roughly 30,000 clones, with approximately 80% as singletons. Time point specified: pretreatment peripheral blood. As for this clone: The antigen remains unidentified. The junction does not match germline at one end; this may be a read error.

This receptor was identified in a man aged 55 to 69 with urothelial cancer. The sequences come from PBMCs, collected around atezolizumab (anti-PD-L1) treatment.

The DNA of the CDR3 is TGTGCTAGCACCTCCGGGTACCAAGAGACCCAGTACTTC. Its protein is CASTSGYQETQYF. The rearrangement joins TRBV7-7 to TRBJ2-5; no clear D. Per the germline V gene, CDR1 is SSHAT and CDR2 is FNYEAQ (reference sequence). The length of the CDR3 is 13 residues.